The source of this T cell receptor beta chain is a study of shared clonotypes between healthy human individuals. Study-wide background: Used for every donor were three CD4 naive, three CD4 memory, two CD8 naive and one CD8 memory plate.

The repertoire was sequenced with immunoSEQ multiplex PCR; TCRdb's copy has only in-frame clones and lacks some. Here the sample spans 550,000 to 800,000 clones, roughly 70% being singletons. The CDR3 consists of 12 residues. In germline, CDR1 is SNHLY, CDR2 FYNNEI. Trimming cost V 3 bases and J 13 bases; bases outside gene matches: 6. The clonotype originates from a woman between 25 and 40 years old in good health. Sequenced sample: memory CD4+ T cells sorted from blood. As for subset: CD45RA-negative fraction. The genes are TRBV2 and TRBJ2-5, with 9 bases fitting TRBD2. The CDR3 reads CASSDGSGRGYF. CDR3 sequence (DNA): TGTGCCAGCAGTGATGGTAGCGGGAGAGGGTACTTC.